This TCR beta chain was recovered during a study of sequential checkpoint blockade in melanoma. Whole-study context: DNA from around 87 pretreatment tumor samples underwent TCRβ immunosequencing.

The treatment here: randomized to nivolumab then ipilimumab (arm A) or the reverse (arm B). V lost 5 bases and J 3 bases, leaving 13 bases between the germline ends. From germline, CDR1 is MGHDK and CDR2 SYGVNS. The CDR3 spans 14 residues. Generated by immunoSEQ multiplex PCR, the TCRdb table keeps only in-frame clones and is missing some. Of roughly 2,000 clones in the sample, 20% to 25% were seen once. The sequenced sample was tumor tissue (inferred from file names), obtained from a patient given nivolumab and ipilimumab in sequence. This clonotype was sampled from a human donor with melanoma. This chain links TRBV25-1 with TRBJ1-1; no firm D call. The CDR3 DNA is TGTGCCAGCAGTTACGGACTGGAGGACACTGAAGCTTTCTTT. It specifies CASSYGLEDTEAFF.